This is a list of T cell receptor beta chains from one sample in a study of blood T cell repertoires in COVID-19. Sequencing used immunoSEQ multiplex PCR; TCRdb keeps in-frame clones, though not all of them. The profile shows roughly 180,000 clones, less than 90% of them singletons. Source material: peripheral blood. These receptors originate from a man in his sixties or seventies with active or convalescent COVID-19. Both conserved end residues are part of each CDR3. D genes are given only for firm matches. The size field is filled for only some rows; it gives once, few, many or a size class.

D gene	V gene	clone size	J gene	CDR3 protein	CDR3 DNA
NA	TRBV5-6	NA	TRBJ1-2	CASSWGLGYTF	TGTGCCAGCAGCTGGGGCCTTGGCTACACCTTC
NA	TRBV7-6	NA	TRBJ1-5	CASSLGAGLSNQPQHF	TGTGCCAGCAGCTTAGGGGCAGGCCTCAGCAATCAGCCCCAGCATTTT
TRBD1	TRBV9	NA	TRBJ1-2	CASSTRDRATYGYTF	TGTGCCAGCAGCACCCGGGACAGGGCGACCTATGGCTACACCTTC
NA	TRBV7-2	NA	TRBJ2-1	CASSSYGNEQFF	TGTGCCAGCAGCTCCTATGGCAATGAGCAGTTCTTC
TRBD1	TRBV11-2	NA	TRBJ1-2	CASSLGMGQGIRPGGYTF	TGTGCCAGCAGCTTAGGTATGGGACAGGGCATCCGGCCGGGAGGCTACACCTTC
NA	TRBV29-1	NA	TRBJ1-5	CSVGGSGNQPQHF	TGCAGCGTTGGAGGGTCTGGCAATCAGCCCCAGCATTTT
NA	TRBV4-3	NA	TRBJ2-3	CASSEEVRSYTQYF	TGCGCCAGCAGCGAAGAGGTCAGAAGTTATACGCAGTATTTT
TRBD1	TRBV9	NA	TRBJ2-3	CASSVLSGQGSTDTQYF	TGTGCCAGCAGCGTCCTTTCGGGACAGGGTAGCACAGATACGCAGTATTTT
NA	TRBV7-2	NA	TRBJ2-5	CASSPRLVGEETQYF	TGTGCCAGCAGCCCAAGACTGGTCGGGGAAGAGACCCAGTACTTC
NA	TRBV28	NA	TRBJ1-5	CASSIQTGDSNQPQHF	TGTGCCAGCAGTATTCAGACGGGTGATAGCAATCAGCCCCAGCATTTT
TRBD1	TRBV7-2	NA	TRBJ1-1	CASSKRQGNTEAFF	TGTGCCAGCAGCAAGAGACAGGGAAACACTGAAGCTTTCTTT
NA	TRBV4-3	NA	TRBJ2-1	CASSQDLERSFYNEQFF	TGCGCCAGCAGCCAAGATCTGGAGCGGAGCTTTTACAATGAGCAGTTCTTC
NA	TRBV27	few	TRBJ2-2	CASSSPGVRTTGELFF	TGTGCCAGCAGTTCCCCGGGGGTAAGAACGACCGGGGAGCTGTTTTTT
NA	TRBV30	NA	TRBJ1-6	CAWRVLTDSPLHF	TGTGCCTGGAGGGTGTTGACAGATTCACCCCTCCACTTT